The clone carrying this T cell receptor beta chain was seen ten or more times. The unsorted libraries were generated from a total of 2 million PBMCs, which had been stored in RNAlater at -80 C. From 15-18 subjects, every sequencing run obtained over 200 million TCR-beta sequences. TCRdb re-derived calls from the 5' RACE reads in MiXCR, one entry per CDR3 protein. The sample lists some 57,000 distinct CDR3 sequences, less than 6% occurring once. The sample originates from a study of neurological immune-mediated disorders. The sequence was obtained from a woman between 45 and 65 years old with multiple sclerosis. The sequencing sample was made of PBMCs.

CDR3 region: CASSVRDQAASPLHF. In DNA, the CDR3 is TGTGCCAGCAGCGTCCGGGACCAGGCGGCCTCACCCCTCCACTTT. V is TRBV9 and J is TRBJ1-6; TRBD1 is a possible D gene (5 bases). The CDR3 is 15 amino acids. V lost 2 bases to trimming and J lost 10 bases, with 16 bases between them. Germline V gene data show CDR1 as SGDLS and CDR2 as YYNGEE. The variable domain in full, completed from reference TRBV9 and TRBJ1-6, reads DSGVTQTPKHLITATGQRVTLRCSPRSGDLSVYWYQQSLDQGLQFLIQYYNGEERAKGNILERFSAQQFPDLHSELNLSSLELGDSALYFCASSVRDQAASPLHFGNGTRLTVT.